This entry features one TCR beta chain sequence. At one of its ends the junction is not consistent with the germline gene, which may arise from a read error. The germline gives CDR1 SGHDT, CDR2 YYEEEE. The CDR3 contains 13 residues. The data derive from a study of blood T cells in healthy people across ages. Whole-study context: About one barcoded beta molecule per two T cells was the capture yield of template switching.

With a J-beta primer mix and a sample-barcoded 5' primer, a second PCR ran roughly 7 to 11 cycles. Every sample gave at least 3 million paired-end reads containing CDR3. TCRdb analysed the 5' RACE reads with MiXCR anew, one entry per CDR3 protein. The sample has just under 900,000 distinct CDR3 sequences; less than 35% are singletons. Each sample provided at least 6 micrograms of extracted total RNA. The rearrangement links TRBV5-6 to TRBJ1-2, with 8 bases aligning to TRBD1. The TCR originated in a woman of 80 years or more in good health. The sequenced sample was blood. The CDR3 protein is CASRWTGTYGHTF. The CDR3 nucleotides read TGTGCCAGCAGGTGGACAGGGACCTATGGCCACACCTTC.